Presented here are 30 T cell receptor beta chains from one specimen sequenced in a study of blood T cell repertoires in COVID-19. Using immunoSEQ multiplex PCR, the repertoire was profiled, and TCRdb retains in-frame clones only, with some absent. The repertoire holds about 220,000 clones, with roughly 80% as singletons. The specimen sequenced was peripheral blood. Source of these receptors: a woman in her 70s with acute or convalescent COVID-19.

The chain uses TRBV9 and TRBJ2-7; a weak D match, TRBD1 (6 bases). The V end was cut by 4 bases, the J end by 2 bases, with 13 bases between. The CDR3 has 14 residues. CDR1 and CDR2 from the germline V gene are SGDLS and YYNGEE. The DNA for the CDR3 is TGTGCCAGCAGCCGGACAGATGAACCCTACGAGCAGTACTTC. Protein sequence: CASSRTDEPYEQYF.

The rearrangement links TRBV11-1 to TRBJ2-1; TRBD1 aligns across 7 bases. Losses at the gene ends were 4 bases for V and 6 bases for J; bases not matched to a gene: 6. The CDR3 extends over 14 amino acids. In germline, CDR1 is SGHAT, CDR2 FQDESV (reference sequence). CDR3 protein: CASSSNRGPNEQFF. As DNA, the CDR3 is TGTGCCAGCAGCTCTAACAGGGGACCCAATGAGCAGTTCTTC.

CDR3 DNA: TGTGCCAGCAGCCGGTACAGGGACGAACAGCCCCAGCATTTT. It codes for CASSRYRDEQPQHF. The V gene is TRBV3-1 (or the pseudogene TRBV3-2), the J gene TRBJ1-5, with D possibly TRBD1 on 6 matching bases. The CDR3 has 14 residues. From germline, CDR1 is LGHDT and CDR2 YNNKEL (reference sequence). Trimming stripped 4 bases from V and 7 bases from J, with 14 bases between.

The chain uses TRBV3-1 (or the pseudogene TRBV3-2) and TRBJ2-5; a possible D gene is TRBD2 (5 bases). This CDR3 comprises 15 residues. V was shortened by 4 bases and J by 5 bases, with 17 bases between the two germline ends. The V gene's germline CDR1 is LGHDT and CDR2 YNNKEL (reference sequence). This CDR3 reads CASSPSEVLSETQYF. CDR3 in DNA: TGTGCCAGCAGCCCCTCGGAGGTCTTGTCGGAGACCCAGTACTTC.

The V and J genes are TRBV7-8 and TRBJ1-1; no definite D call. The CDR3 contains 14 residues. Germline CDR1 and CDR2: SGHVS and FQNEAQ. The V gene lost 3 bases and the J gene lost 5 bases, with 13 bases spanning the gap. The CDR3 is CASSFTETWTEAFF. CDR3 DNA: TGTGCCAGCAGCTTCACAGAGACGTGGACTGAAGCTTTCTTT.

This chain connects TRBV6-5 to TRBJ1-1; D is uncertain. Germline V lookup: CDR1 MNHEY, CDR2 SVGAGI. The CDR3 is made up of 13 amino acids. Trimming pared 7 bases from V and 4 bases from J, leaving 13 bases between. CDR3 region: CASILSGGTEAFF. The CDR3 bases are TGTGCCAGCATTTTATCAGGAGGCACTGAAGCTTTCTTT.

V is TRBV6-5 and J is TRBJ2-5, with 15 bases matching TRBD2. The V segment lost 7 bases and the J segment 2 bases; nucleotides outside the gene matches: 2. Germline CDR1 is MNHEY and CDR2 is SVGAGI. The CDR3 covers 15 residues. The CDR3 nucleotides read TGTGCCAGCAATGGACTAGCGGGGGGGCAAGAGACCCAGTACTTC. Residues: CASNGLAGGQETQYF.

This clone has just one count. The chain couples TRBV11-3 to TRBJ2-1, with 11 bases identical to TRBD1. The germline V gene has CDR1 SGHNT and CDR2 YENEEA. J gave up 7 bases and V 5 bases, and 10 bases lay outside the gene matches. This CDR3 has 16 residues. The CDR3 is CASSPQGQGARNEQFF. The CDR3 DNA sequence: TGTGCCAGCAGCCCTCAAGGACAGGGGGCGCGGAATGAGCAGTTCTTC.

J is TRBJ2-2 and V is TRBV6-1, with TRBD1 identical over 8 bases. CDR1 MNHNS and CDR2 SASEGT come from the germline V gene. V lost 3 bases to trimming and J lost 3 bases; unmatched junction nucleotides: 6. CDR3 size: 16 residues. In DNA form, the CDR3 reads TGTGCCAGCAGTGAGAGGACAGGGCCTTACACCGGGGAGCTGTTTTTT. It codes for CASSERTGPYTGELFF.

In its sample, this clone was seen a few times. The chain employs TRBV4-1 and TRBJ2-1; D might be TRBD1 (5 bases). Trimming removed 0 bases from V and 3 bases from J, with 15 bases in between. CDR3 length equals 17 residues. From germline, CDR1 is MGHRA and CDR2 YSYEKL. CDR3 DNA sequence: TGCGCCAGCAGCCAAGAAACCGTCAGGGATAACTACAATGAGCAGTTCTTC. Its translation is CASSQETVRDNYNEQFF.

The rearrangement joins TRBV7-2 to TRBJ2-3; 7 bases agree with TRBD1. Germline V gene data show CDR1 as SGHTA and CDR2 as FQGNSA. The junction had 7 bases not matched to a gene; V was cut back by 5 bases and J by 2 bases. The CDR3 length is 15 residues. The CDR3 loop is CASSATGDNTDTQYF. DNA of the CDR3: TGTGCCAGCAGCGCTACAGGGGACAACACAGATACGCAGTATTTT.

The CDR3, as DNA: TGTGCCAGCAGGCGGACATATCATGGCTACACCTTC. It encodes CASRRTYHGYTF. The V and J genes are TRBV6-5 and TRBJ1-2; possibly TRBD1 for D (5 bases). Germline V lookup: CDR1 MNHEY, CDR2 SVGAGI. Trimming removed 6 bases at V and 6 bases at J, with 11 bases between. The CDR3 consists of 12 residues.

The chain combines TRBV7-6 with TRBJ1-3, with D possibly TRBD1 on 5 matching bases. The CDR3 contains 15 residues. The germline gives CDR1 SGHVS, CDR2 FNYEAQ. With 6 bases removed from V and 0 bases from J, the gap between germline ends came to 12 bases. CDR3 residues: CASSRSDSSGNTIYF. The CDR3, as DNA: TGTGCCAGCAGTCGCTCCGACAGCTCTGGAAACACCATATATTTT.

The CDR3 sequence is CSASFPRQIEAFF. The CDR3 bases are TGCAGTGCTAGTTTTCCTAGGCAGATTGAAGCTTTCTTT. The chain combines TRBV20-1 with TRBJ1-1; D uncertain. The V end was cut by 3 bases, the J end by 7 bases, with 15 bases between. CDR1 is DFQATT and CDR2 is SNEGSKA in the germline V gene (reference sequence). The CDR3 is 13 residues long.

The rearrangement links TRBV20-1 to TRBJ1-5; TRBD1 agrees at 8 bases. The CDR3 is 15 amino acids. Losses at the gene ends were 3 bases for V and 3 bases for J; bases not matched to a gene: 7. Germline V gives CDR1 DFQATT, CDR2 SNEGSKA (reference sequence). CDR3 residues: CSASLPGQVNQPQHF. For the CDR3, the DNA is TGCAGTGCTAGTCTGCCGGGACAGGTCAATCAGCCCCAGCATTTT.

The chain recombines TRBV7-9 with TRBJ2-7; 7 bases match TRBD1. This CDR3 has 16 amino acids. The trim removed 5 bases at V and 3 bases at J, leaving 13 bases unmatched. Germline CDR1 is SEHNR and CDR2 is FQNEAQ (reference sequence). CDR3 in amino acids: CASSSSGTEGIYEQYF. For the CDR3, the DNA is TGTGCCAGCAGCAGCTCCGGGACAGAGGGGATCTACGAGCAGTACTTC.

This clone was detected a few times. V and J are TRBV7-2 and TRBJ1-2, with a possible D match to TRBD1 (6 bases). Germline loops: CDR1 SGHTA, CDR2 FQGNSA. The length of the CDR3 is 13 residues. Trimming took off 5 bases at V and 2 bases at J, with 9 bases between the two ends. The CDR3 DNA sequence: TGTGCCAGCAGCCAGGACAGAAACTATGGCTACACCTTC. It codes for CASSQDRNYGYTF. The entire variable domain, with the rest obtained from reference TRBV7-2 and TRBJ1-2, is as follows: GAGVSQSPSNKVTEKGKDVELRCDPISGHTALYWYRQSLGQGLEFLIYFQGNSAPDKSGLPSDRFSAERTGGSVSTLTIQRTQQEDSAVYLCASSQDRNYGYTFGSGTRLTVV.

This clone was observed a few times. The rearrangement links TRBV19 to TRBJ2-3; 8 positions match TRBD1. The CDR3 totals 15 residues. Germline CDR1 LNHDA, CDR2 SQIVND (reference sequence). The J segment lost 3 bases and the V segment lost 1 base, leaving 3 bases of the junction unmatched. The CDR3 sequence is CASSIGQGRTDTQYF. CDR3 DNA: TGTGCCAGTAGTATAGGACAGGGGAGGACAGATACGCAGTATTTT.

V is TRBV5-1 and J is TRBJ1-1; no clear D gene. Germline CDR1 reads SGHRS; CDR2 reads YFSETQ. The CDR3 spans 14 residues. The ends were cut back, 0 bases at V and 3 bases at J, with 9 bases in the middle. The CDR3 is CASSLVGIDTEAFF. CDR3 bases: TGCGCCAGCAGCTTGGTCGGGATTGACACTGAAGCTTTCTTT. Full variable domain (outside the CDR3, taken from reference TRBV5-1 and TRBJ1-1): KAGVTQTPRYLIKTRGQQVTLSCSPISGHRSVSWYQQTPGQGLQFLFEYFSETQRNKGNFPGRFSGRQFSNSRSEMNVSTLELGDSALYLCASSLVGIDTEAFFGQGTRLTVV.

This rearrangement joins TRBV30 to TRBJ2-2; D may be TRBD2 (6 bases). Trimming took off 4 bases at V and 6 bases at J, with 18 bases between the two ends. CDR3 length: 15 residues. Germline CDR1 and CDR2: GTSNPN and SVGIG (reference sequence). Written as DNA, the CDR3 is TGTGCCTGGACGATTGGAGGGGCCATGGCCGGGGAGCTGTTTTTT. This encodes CAWTIGGAMAGELFF.

This clone was counted only a few times. The gene calls are TRBV7-6 and TRBJ2-5, with 8 bases aligning to TRBD2. Per germline, CDR1 SGHVS and CDR2 FNYEAQ. The CDR3 contains 18 residues. Trimming at V came to 1 base and at J to 3 bases, leaving 13 bases not matched to a gene. The CDR3 protein is CASSLGLSSGGAKETQYF. The DNA for the CDR3 is TGTGCCAGCAGCTTAGGCCTTTCCTCCGGGGGGGCCAAAGAGACCCAGTACTTC.

This clone was detected only a few times. The chain joins TRBV7-9 to TRBJ2-7, with 7 bases that match TRBD1. The CDR3 extends over 11 amino acids. Germline V gene lookup returns CDR1 SEHNR and CDR2 FQNEAQ (reference sequence). V trimming: 4 bases; J trimming: 6 bases; junction bases outside the gene matches: 0. CDR3 coding DNA: TGTGCCAGCAGCTACAGGGGCGAGCAGTACTTC. Protein sequence: CASSYRGEQYF.

The rearrangement joins TRBV7-6 to TRBJ2-6; a weak D match, TRBD2 (6 bases). CDR3 size: 16 residues. Germline CDR1 reads SGHVS; CDR2 reads FNYEAQ. V lost 5 bases and J lost 0, with 11 bases in between. In nucleotides, the CDR3 is TGTGCCAGCAGCCCCGGGACTTCCTCTGGGGCCAACGTCCTGACTTTC. Translated: CASSPGTSSGANVLTF.

This chain connects TRBV18 to TRBJ2-5, with unresolved D. The germline CDR1 and CDR2 sequences are KGHSH and LQKENI. The CDR3 is 15 amino acids. Trimming pared 3 bases from V and 5 bases from J, leaving 16 bases between. The DNA of the CDR3 is TGTGCCAGCTCACCGAGAGCACCGGGTCGGGAGACCCAGTACTTC. It encodes CASSPRAPGRETQYF.

The V gene is TRBV7-7, the J gene TRBJ2-5; D unresolved. The V gene lost 5 bases and the J gene lost 2 bases, with 12 bases spanning the gap. Germline CDR1 is SSHAT and CDR2 is FNYEAQ (reference sequence). This CDR3 has 14 residues. CDR3 sequence reads: CASSPPGSQETQYF. CDR3 nucleotide sequence: TGTGCCAGCAGCCCTCCAGGATCGCAAGAGACCCAGTACTTC.

The gene calls are TRBV18 and TRBJ2-6; D may be TRBD2 (6 bases). Trimming pared 2 bases from V and 4 bases from J, leaving 15 bases between. The CDR3 is 17 residues long. Germline V lookup: CDR1 KGHSH, CDR2 LQKENI. The CDR3 coding sequence is TGTGCCAGCTCACCAGCGGGGCAGGTCCTAGGGGCCAACGTCCTGACTTTC. This encodes CASSPAGQVLGANVLTF.

The chain links TRBV7-2 to TRBJ2-5, with 7 bases lining up with TRBD2. V trimming: 4 bases; J trimming: 2 bases; junction bases outside the gene matches: 7. CDR1 SGHTA and CDR2 FQGNSA come from the germline V gene. CDR3 length: 15 residues. CDR3 sequence reads: CASSSGDYLQETQYF. CDR3 DNA sequence: TGTGCCAGCAGCTCCGGGGACTACCTACAAGAGACCCAGTACTTC.

This clone occurred a few times. V is TRBV24-1 and J is TRBJ2-3; 7 positions agree with TRBD1. V shed 4 bases, J shed 7 bases, and the junction held 1 base outside the gene matches. This CDR3 region has 12 residues. The germline gives CDR1 KGHDR, CDR2 SFDVKD. The CDR3 protein is CATSEQGNTQYF. The DNA of the CDR3 is TGTGCCACCAGTGAACAGGGGAATACGCAGTATTTT.

This chain connects TRBV6-5 to TRBJ1-4, with 8 positions matching TRBD1. Germline V lookup: CDR1 MNHEY, CDR2 SVGAGI. Trimming took 8 bases from V and 3 from J; bases not matched to a gene: 8. The CDR3 spans 15 residues. CDR3 protein: CASGLPGQANEKLFF. In nucleotides, the CDR3 is TGTGCCAGCGGACTACCGGGACAGGCTAATGAAAAACTGTTTTTT.

The chain is built from TRBV5-6 and TRBJ1-2; 8 bases are shared with TRBD1. The CDR3 has 14 amino acids. The ends lost 5 bases at V and 2 bases at J; junction bases unmatched: 5. Germline values: CDR1 SGHDT, CDR2 YYEEEE. Written as DNA, the CDR3 is TGTGCCAGCAGTTACGACAGGGGAAACTATGGCTACACCTTC. This translates into CASSYDRGNYGYTF.